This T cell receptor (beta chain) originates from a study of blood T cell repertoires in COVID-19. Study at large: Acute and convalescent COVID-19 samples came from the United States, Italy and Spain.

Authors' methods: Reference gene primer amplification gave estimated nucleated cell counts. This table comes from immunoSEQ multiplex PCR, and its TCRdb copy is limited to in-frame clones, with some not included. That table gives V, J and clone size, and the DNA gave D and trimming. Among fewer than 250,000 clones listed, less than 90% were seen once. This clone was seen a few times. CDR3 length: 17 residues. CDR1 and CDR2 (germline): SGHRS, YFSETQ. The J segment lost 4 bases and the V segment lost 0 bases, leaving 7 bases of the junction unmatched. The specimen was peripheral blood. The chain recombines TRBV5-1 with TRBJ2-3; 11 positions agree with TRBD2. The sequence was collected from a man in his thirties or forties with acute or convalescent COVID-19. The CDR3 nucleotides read TGCGCCAGCAGCTTGGCCTCTAGCGGGGGGTGGGCAGATACGCAGTATTTT. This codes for CASSLASSGGWADTQYF.